Below are 2 T cell receptor beta chains sequenced from a single sample in a study of blood T cell repertoires in COVID-19. TCRdb's table, derived via immunoSEQ multiplex PCR, lists solely in-frame clones and lacks some. Among about 330,000 clones listed, 88% were seen once. The sequenced sample was PBMCs or T cells enriched from blood (not recorded which). The source is a young man who had recovered from COVID-19.

This sequence joins TRBV4-2 and TRBJ1-2, with D possibly being TRBD1 (5 bases). CDR3 length: 15 residues. The V end was cut by 4 bases, the J end by 3 bases, with 15 bases between. Germline V gene lookup returns CDR1 LGHNA and CDR2 YNFKEQ. The CDR3 bases are TGTGCCAGCAGCCCAGGCCCGGGGGACCACTATGGCTACACCTTC. Amino acid sequence: CASSPGPGDHYGYTF.

Points on this clone: The junction does not match germline at one end; this may be a read error. This sequence joins TRBV15 and TRBJ1-2, with TRBD1 identical over 7 bases. Germline V CDR1 and CDR2: LNHNV, YYDKDF (reference sequence). The CDR3 covers 16 residues. The CDR3 spells CATSREIGQAISGYTF. The CDR3 DNA follows: TGTGCCACCAGCCGAGAGATAGGACAGGCCATCTCTGGCTACACCTTC.